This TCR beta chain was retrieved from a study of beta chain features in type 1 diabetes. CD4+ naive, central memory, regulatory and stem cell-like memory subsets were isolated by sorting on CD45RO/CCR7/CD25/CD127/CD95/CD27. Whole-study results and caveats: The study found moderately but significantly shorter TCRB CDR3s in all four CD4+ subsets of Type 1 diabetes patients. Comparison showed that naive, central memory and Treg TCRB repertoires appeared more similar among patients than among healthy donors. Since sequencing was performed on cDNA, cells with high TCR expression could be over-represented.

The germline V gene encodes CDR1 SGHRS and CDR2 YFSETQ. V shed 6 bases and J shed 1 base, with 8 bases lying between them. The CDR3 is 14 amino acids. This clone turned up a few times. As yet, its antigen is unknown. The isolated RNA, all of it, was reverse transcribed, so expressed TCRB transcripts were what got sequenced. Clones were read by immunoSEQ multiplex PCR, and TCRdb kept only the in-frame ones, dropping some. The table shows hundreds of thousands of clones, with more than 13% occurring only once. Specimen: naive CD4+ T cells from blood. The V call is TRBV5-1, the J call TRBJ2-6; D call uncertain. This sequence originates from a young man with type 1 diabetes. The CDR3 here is CASTPVSGANVLTF. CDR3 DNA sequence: TGCGCCAGCACCCCCGTGTCTGGGGCCAACGTCCTGACTTTC.